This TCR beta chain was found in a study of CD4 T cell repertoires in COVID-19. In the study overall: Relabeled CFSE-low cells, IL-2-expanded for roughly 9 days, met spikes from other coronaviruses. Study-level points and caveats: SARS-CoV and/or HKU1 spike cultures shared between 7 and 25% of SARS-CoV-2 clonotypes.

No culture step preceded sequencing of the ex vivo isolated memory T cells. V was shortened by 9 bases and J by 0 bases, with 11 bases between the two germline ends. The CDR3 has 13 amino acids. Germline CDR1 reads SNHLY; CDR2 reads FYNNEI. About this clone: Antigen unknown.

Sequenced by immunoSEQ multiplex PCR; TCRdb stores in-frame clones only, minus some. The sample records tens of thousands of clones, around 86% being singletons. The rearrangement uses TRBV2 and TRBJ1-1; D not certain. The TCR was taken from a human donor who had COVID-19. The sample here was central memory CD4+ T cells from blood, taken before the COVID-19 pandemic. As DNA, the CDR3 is TGTGCCAGTGATCAACAGCTGAACACTGAAGCTTTCTTT. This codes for CASDQQLNTEAFF.